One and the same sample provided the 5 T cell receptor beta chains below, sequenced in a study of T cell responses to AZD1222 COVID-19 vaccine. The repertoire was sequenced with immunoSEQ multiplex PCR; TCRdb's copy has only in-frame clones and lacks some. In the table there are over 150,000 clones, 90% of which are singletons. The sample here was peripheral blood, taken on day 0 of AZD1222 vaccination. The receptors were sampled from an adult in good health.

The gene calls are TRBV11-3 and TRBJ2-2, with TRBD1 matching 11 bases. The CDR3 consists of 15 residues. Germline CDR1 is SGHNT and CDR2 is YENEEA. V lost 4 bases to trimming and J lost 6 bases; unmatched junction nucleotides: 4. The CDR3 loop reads CASSYGQGAPGELFF. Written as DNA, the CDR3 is TGTGCCAGCAGCTACGGACAGGGGGCCCCCGGGGAGCTGTTTTTT.

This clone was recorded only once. The CDR3: CASSQEGEKLFF. DNA for the CDR3: TGTGCCAGCAGCCAAGAGGGGGAAAAACTGTTTTTT. V usage is TRBV3-1 (or the pseudogene TRBV3-2) and J usage is TRBJ1-4; no clear D. Germline-derived CDR1 and CDR2 are LGHDT and YNNKEL (reference sequence). Trimming cost V 0 bases and J 8 bases, with 4 bases left between them. This CDR3 comprises 12 residues.

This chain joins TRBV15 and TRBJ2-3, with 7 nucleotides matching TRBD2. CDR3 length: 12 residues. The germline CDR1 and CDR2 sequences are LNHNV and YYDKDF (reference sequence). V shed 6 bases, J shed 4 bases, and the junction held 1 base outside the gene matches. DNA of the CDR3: TGTGCCACCAGGGCGGGGGCAGATACGCAGTATTTT. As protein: CATRAGADTQYF.

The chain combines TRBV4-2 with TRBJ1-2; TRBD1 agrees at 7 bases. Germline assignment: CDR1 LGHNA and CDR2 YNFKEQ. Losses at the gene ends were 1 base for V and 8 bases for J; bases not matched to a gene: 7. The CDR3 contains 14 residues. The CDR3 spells CASSQVDREEGYTF. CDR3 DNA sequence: TGTGCCAGCAGCCAAGTCGACAGGGAAGAGGGCTACACCTTC.

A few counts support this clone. Written as DNA, the CDR3 is TGTGCCAGCAGCTCCAGCGGGGGGGCCGTAGAGACCCAGTACTTC. Translated: CASSSSGGAVETQYF. J is TRBJ2-5 and V is TRBV7-3, with 10 bases matching TRBD2. Losses at the gene ends were 4 bases for V and 4 bases for J; bases not matched to a gene: 6. This CDR3 spans 15 amino acids. The germline CDR1 and CDR2 sequences are SGHTA and FQGTGA. The full variable domain, completed using reference TRBV7-3 and TRBJ2-5, is GAGVSQTPSNKVTEKGKYVELRCDPISGHTALYWYRQSLGQGPEFLIYFQGTGAADDSGLPNDRFFAVRPEGSVSTLKIQRTERGDSAVYLCASSSSGGAVETQYFGPGTRLLVL.